This T cell receptor beta chain was captured by sequencing in a study of T cell clonality in common variable immunodeficiency (dated by TCRdb to 2013 to 2016). For sequencing input, CVID and control samples contributed equivalent amounts of genomic DNA. For every sample, a 60 bp segment covering the rearranged TCRbeta CDR3 region was amplified and then sequenced. The immunoSEQ assay, a bias-corrected multiplex PCR combined with high-throughput sequencing, was used to amplify TCRbeta. For the original study's pipeline: Every unique nucleotide sequence was considered a clone and was annotated with V, D and J genes, copy number and frequency. Sequences were labeled productive if in frame, and non-productive if out of frame or containing stop codons. Clonality was calculated from Shannon's entropy as previously described. Mean CDR3 Kyte-Doolittle hydropathy was derived from the predicted amino acid sequences of productive clones. Scaled V gene usage was hierarchically clustered using Manhattan distance and complete linkage with the R hclust function. To assess clone sharing by CDR3 amino acid sequence, 12 repertoires per group were resampled over 100 rounds. Repertoires were searched for more than 55 published EBV-specific and a few hundred published CMV-specific TCRbeta sequences. Analysis left out a couple of CVID samples that produced under 10,000 sequences, so a few dozen CVID repertoires remained. The clones in this table, taken by TCRdb from immuneACCESS, are in-frame only. Not every clone is retained; where verified, under half of the shortfall comes from an unresolved V gene, and the cause of the rest is unknown. Clone size and the V and J calls come from that table; the DNA yielded D and trimming. The table shows 32,000 or so clones here, with no singletons. Jointly, the top ten make up about 6.7% of the sample.

CVID was diagnosed by standard criteria: serum IgG, IgA and/or IgM reduced below normal range, plus specific antibody deficiency. There were 44 subjects in the CVID group (about 29 male and about 15 female), ranging in age from roughly 8 to 70 years, with a mean age of roughly 40. Most of the CVID patients and most of the healthy controls were of Caucasian heritage. At the time of study participation, every CVID subject had been on replacement immunoglobulin therapy for one year or longer. At blood collection, none of the CVID subjects was ill or on immunomodulatory or immunosuppressive medication. Heparinized peripheral whole blood samples of roughly 5 to 8.5 ml were obtained from each donor. Genomic DNA from adults with common variable immune deficiency (CVID) and from healthy adult controls was used for sequencing of TCRbeta CDR3 repertoires. Diluted blood was density-centrifuged over Hypaque 1077 or Ficoll-Paque to isolate peripheral blood mononuclear cells. Genomic DNA was obtained from unsorted mononuclear cells through either Qiagen column purification or a centrifugation-based method.

This clone was recorded many times. Its antigen has not been determined. Overall study results and their limits: Fewer TCRbeta clones were shared among CVID subjects than among healthy controls (p < 0.0001). TCRbeta clonality was higher in CVID subjects than in healthy controls (t-test p = 0.018), and the increase was most characteristic of about a third of subjects. Even though DNA input was the same, control samples had an average of around 78,000 unique sequences each, compared with approximately 32,000 in CVID samples. Patient heterogeneity within the CVID cohort put limits on correlating repertoire features with clinical complications. CVID TCRbeta sequences were reported to have fewer deletions and N-nucleotide insertions and to lack highly modified clones with 13 or more V deletions. According to the authors, figuring out what caused the increased clonality in CVID would require sequencing the repertoires of T cell subpopulations.

Specimen: peripheral blood mononuclear cells. This clonotype originated in a human donor with common variable immunodeficiency.

The CDR3 reads CASSLDWGDEQYF. The sequenced CDR3 bases are TGCGCCAGCAGCTTGGATTGGGGGGACGAG. The chain is assembled from TRBV5-1 and TRBJ2-7; the D gene is possibly TRBD2, with 6 bases matching. The missing CDR3 end, 3 residues past where the read stops, is filled in from the germline J gene. V gives up 0 bases and J gives up 5 bases, and the segment between their germline ends measures 9 bases. The germline V gene yields SGHRS for CDR1 and YFSETQ for CDR2. Reading from cysteine to phenylalanine, the CDR3 counts 13 amino acids. Of the CDR3's DNA, 30 bases were read; they are in frame from base 1.